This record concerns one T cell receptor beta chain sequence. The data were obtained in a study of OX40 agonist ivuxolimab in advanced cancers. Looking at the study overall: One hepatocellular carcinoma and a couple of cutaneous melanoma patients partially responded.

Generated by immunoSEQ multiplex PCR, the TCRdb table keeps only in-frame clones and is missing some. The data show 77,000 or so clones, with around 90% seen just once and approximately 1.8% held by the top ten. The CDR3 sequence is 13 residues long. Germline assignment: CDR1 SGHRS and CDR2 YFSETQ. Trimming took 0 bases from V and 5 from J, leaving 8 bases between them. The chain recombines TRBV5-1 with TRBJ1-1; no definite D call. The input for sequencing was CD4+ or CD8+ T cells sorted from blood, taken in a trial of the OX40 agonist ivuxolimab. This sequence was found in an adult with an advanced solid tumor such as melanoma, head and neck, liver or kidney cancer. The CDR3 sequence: CASSLAGETEAFF. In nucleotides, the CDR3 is TGCGCCAGCAGCTTGGCCGGGGAGACTGAAGCTTTCTTT.